A selection of T cell receptor beta chains follows, all from one sample in a study of blood T cell repertoires in COVID-19. Sequenced by immunoSEQ multiplex PCR; TCRdb stores in-frame clones only, minus some. The data contain over 300,000 clones, 65% to 90% of them seen just once; the ten biggest clones take up over 9.5%. The sequenced material came from PBMCs or T cells enriched from blood (not recorded which). These receptors were obtained from a woman aged 18-29 years who had recovered from COVID-19. Both conserved end residues are trimmed from each CDR3. The order of the fields is J gene, V gene, CDR3 protein.

TRBJ1-1 | TRBV7-8 | ASSPGQTFPREAF
TRBJ2-1 | TRBV2 | ASSGQDRVIEQF
TRBJ2-1 | TRBV11-2 | ASSLTVITYNEQF
TRBJ2-1 | TRBV7-9 | ASSQPTSGSYNEQF
TRBJ1-1 | TRBV7-9 | ASSRRDRPEAF
TRBJ2-7 | TRBV28 | ASRRNYEQY
TRBJ2-7 | TRBV18 | ASSPSLEYEQY
TRBJ2-7 | TRBV7-3 | ASSRSGGTYEQY
TRBJ2-1 | TRBV19 | ASSIYRTSGVDEQF
TRBJ1-2 | TRBV30 | AWSVLGTGAGGYT
TRBJ2-7 | TRBV11-2 | ASSLIRSWGRSSYEQY
TRBJ1-4 | TRBV30 | AWSVAEKLF
TRBJ1-2 | TRBV5-6 | ASSLGPGTGGFGYT
TRBJ1-2 | TRBV10-2 | ASRSPGGGYGYT
TRBJ2-7 | TRBV30 | AWSVRRSSYEQY
TRBJ2-5 | TRBV5-1 | ASSLGTREETQY
TRBJ2-1 | TRBV28 | ASSLWAGVIRSYNEQF
TRBJ2-1 | TRBV18 | ASSPLQGEYNEQF
TRBJ1-4 | TRBV9 | ASSRQGGVDEKLF
TRBJ1-2 | TRBV6-5 | ASSYGASYGYT
TRBJ2-6 | TRBV30 | AWRGPNPPTGSGANVLT
TRBJ1-5 | TRBV4-1 | ASSQDFPSRQSNQPQH
TRBJ1-4 | TRBV5-6 | ASSTSGGSSEKLF
TRBJ2-3 | TRBV18 | ASSPPARGGADTQY
TRBJ2-1 | TRBV6-1 | ASSETGLAGSYNEQF
TRBJ2-2 | TRBV9 | ASSVESLRGKVFGELF
TRBJ1-1 | TRBV12-3/TRBV12-4 | ASSSGLEAF
TRBJ1-2 | TRBV28 | ASSFPPGNSGYT
TRBJ1-2 | TRBV3-1/TRBV3-2 | ASSLMTGLRGYT
TRBJ1-1 | TRBV2 | ASSEYGQRTEAF
TRBJ2-5 | TRBV3-1/TRBV3-2 | ASSQLLAGEETQY
TRBJ1-5 | TRBV27 | ASSFSGNQPQH
TRBJ2-7 | TRBV7-6 | ASSLAPHRANSYEQY
TRBJ1-3 | TRBV15 | ATSRDWTGSSGNTIY
TRBJ2-3 | TRBV4-1 | ASSQDPRDTQY
TRBJ2-1 | TRBV30 | AWSGKTRHRRYNEQF
TRBJ1-1 | TRBV19 | ASSIVLDTEAF
TRBJ1-5 | TRBV2 | ASSEGGAQNSNQPQH
TRBJ2-3 | TRBV5-1 | ASSGGTSGVAPTDTQY
TRBJ2-1 | TRBV11-3 | ASSLGSGINYNEQF
TRBJ2-2 | TRBV19 | ASKEVRGKTGELF
TRBJ1-2 | TRBV5-1 | ASSLGAGPNYGYT
TRBJ2-5 | TRBV7-3 | ASSLGLAVEETQY